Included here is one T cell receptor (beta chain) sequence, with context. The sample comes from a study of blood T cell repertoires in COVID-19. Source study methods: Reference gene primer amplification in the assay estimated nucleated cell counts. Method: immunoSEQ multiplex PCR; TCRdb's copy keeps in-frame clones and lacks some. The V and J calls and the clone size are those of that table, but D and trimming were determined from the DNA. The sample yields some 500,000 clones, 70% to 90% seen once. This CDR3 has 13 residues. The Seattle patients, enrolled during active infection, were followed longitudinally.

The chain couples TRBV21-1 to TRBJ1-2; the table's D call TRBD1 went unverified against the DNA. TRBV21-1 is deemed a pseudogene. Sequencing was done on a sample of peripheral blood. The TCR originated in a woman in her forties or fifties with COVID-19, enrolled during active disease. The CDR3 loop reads CASSNRAGESYTF. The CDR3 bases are TGTGCCAGCAGCAATCGGGCAGGGGAGAGCTACACCTTC.